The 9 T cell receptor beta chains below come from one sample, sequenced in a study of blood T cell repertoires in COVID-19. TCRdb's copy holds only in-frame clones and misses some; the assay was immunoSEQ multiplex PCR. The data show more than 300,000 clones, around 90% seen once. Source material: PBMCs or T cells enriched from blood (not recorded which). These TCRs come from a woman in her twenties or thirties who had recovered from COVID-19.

This chain's CDR3 is CASSIGTGGSYEQYF. CDR3 DNA sequence: TGTGCCAGCAGTATCGGGACAGGGGGCTCCTACGAGCAGTACTTC. The chain recombines TRBV6-5 with TRBJ2-7; 11 bases agree with TRBD1. The CDR3 covers 15 residues. V shed 5 bases, J shed 0 bases, and the junction held 3 bases outside the gene matches. Germline CDR1 is MNHEY and CDR2 is SVGAGI.

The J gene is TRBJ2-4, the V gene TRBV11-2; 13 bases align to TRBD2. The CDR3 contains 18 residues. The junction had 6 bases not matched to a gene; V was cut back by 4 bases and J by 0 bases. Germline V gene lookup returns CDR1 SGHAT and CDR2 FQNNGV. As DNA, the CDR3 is TGTGCCAGCAGCTCGGGACTAGCGGGGTTCCTAGCCAAAAACATTCAGTACTTC. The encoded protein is CASSSGLAGFLAKNIQYF. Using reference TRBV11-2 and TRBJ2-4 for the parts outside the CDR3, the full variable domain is EAGVAQSPRYKIIEKRQSVAFWCNPISGHATLYWYQQILGQGPKLLIQFQNNGVVDDSQLPKDRFSAERLKGVDSTLKIQPAKLEDSAVYLCASSSGLAGFLAKNIQYFGAGTRLSVL.

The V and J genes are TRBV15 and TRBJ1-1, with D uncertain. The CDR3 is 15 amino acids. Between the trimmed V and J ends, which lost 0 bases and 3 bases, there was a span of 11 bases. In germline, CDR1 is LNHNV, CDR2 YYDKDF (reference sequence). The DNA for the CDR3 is TGTGCCACCAGCAGAGATACTGCGGTCTACACTGAAGCTTTCTTT. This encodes CATSRDTAVYTEAFF.

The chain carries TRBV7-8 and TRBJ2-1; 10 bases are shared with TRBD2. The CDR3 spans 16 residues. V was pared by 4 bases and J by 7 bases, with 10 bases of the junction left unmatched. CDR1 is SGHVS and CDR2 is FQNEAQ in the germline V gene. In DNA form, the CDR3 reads TGTGCCAGCAGCTCCGTAGCGGGAGGTGTAGTGAATGAGCAGTTCTTC. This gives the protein CASSSVAGGVVNEQFF.

CDR3 bases: TGCGCCAGCAGCCAACCCCACAGGGGGCGAAACACTGAAGCTTTCTTT. It is translated as CASSQPHRGRNTEAFF. The genes are TRBV4-1 and TRBJ1-1; 9 positions agree with TRBD1. Germline CDR1 reads MGHRA; CDR2 reads YSYEKL. V was pared by 2 bases and J by 2 bases, with 6 bases of the junction left unmatched. There are 16 residues in the CDR3.

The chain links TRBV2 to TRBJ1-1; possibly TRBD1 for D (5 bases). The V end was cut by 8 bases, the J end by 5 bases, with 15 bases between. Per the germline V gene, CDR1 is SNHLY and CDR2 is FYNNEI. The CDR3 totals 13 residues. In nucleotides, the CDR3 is TGTGCCAGCCGAGCGGGGGTCTGGACTGAAGCTTTCTTT. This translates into CASRAGVWTEAFF. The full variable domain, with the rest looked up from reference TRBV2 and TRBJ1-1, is EPEVTQTPSHQVTQMGQEVILRCVPISNHLYFYWYRQILGQKVEFLVSFYNNEISEKSEIFDDQFSVERPDGSNFTLKIRSTKLEDSAMYFCASRAGVWTEAFFGQGTRLTVV.

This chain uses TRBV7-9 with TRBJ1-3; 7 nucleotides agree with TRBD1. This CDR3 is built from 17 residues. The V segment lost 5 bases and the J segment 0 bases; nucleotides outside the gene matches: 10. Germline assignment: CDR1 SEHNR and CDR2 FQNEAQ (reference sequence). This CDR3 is CASSPGTASVSGNTIYF. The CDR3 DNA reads TGTGCCAGCAGCCCCGGGACAGCGTCAGTCTCTGGAAACACCATATATTTT.

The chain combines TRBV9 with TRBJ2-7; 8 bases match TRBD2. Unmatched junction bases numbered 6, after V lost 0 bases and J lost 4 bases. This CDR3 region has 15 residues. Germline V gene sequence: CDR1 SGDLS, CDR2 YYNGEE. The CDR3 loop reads CASSVGGGNSYEQYF. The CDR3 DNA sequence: TGTGCCAGCAGCGTAGGCGGGGGGAATAGTTACGAGCAGTACTTC.

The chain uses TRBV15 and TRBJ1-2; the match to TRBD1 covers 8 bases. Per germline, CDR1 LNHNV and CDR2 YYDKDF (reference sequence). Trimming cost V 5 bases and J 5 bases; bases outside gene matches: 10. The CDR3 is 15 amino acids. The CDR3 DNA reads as TGTGCCACCAGCCCTAACCGACAGGGGCTATATGGCTACACCTTC. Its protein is CATSPNRQGLYGYTF. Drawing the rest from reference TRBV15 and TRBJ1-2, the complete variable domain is DAMVIQNPRYQVTQFGKPVTLSCSQTLNHNVMYWYQQKSSQAPKLLFHYYDKDFNNEADTPDNFQSRRPNTSFCFLDIRSPGLGDTAMYLCATSPNRQGLYGYTFGSGTRLTVV.